This is a list of T cell receptor beta chains from one sample in a study of T cell responses to AZD1222 COVID-19 vaccine. Measured with immunoSEQ multiplex PCR; TCRdb has only the in-frame clones, and not every one. The table shows about 190,000 clones, with 85% to 95% occurring only once. The input for sequencing was peripheral blood, taken on day 0 of AZD1222 vaccination. The receptors shown here come from an adult in good health. The CDR3 runs from the conserved cysteine through the conserved F or W. A D gene is named only where the DNA matches it firmly.

D gene	J gene	V gene	CDR3 protein
TRBD1	TRBJ1-2	TRBV5-4	CASSLDREYGYTF
TRBD1	TRBJ1-2	TRBV30	CAWSAQGSSYGYTF
NA	TRBJ1-2	TRBV2	CASSEVGRGQGYTF
NA	TRBJ2-7	TRBV2	CASSVQPLQEQYF
NA	TRBJ1-6	TRBV4-3	CASSQDYGESPLHF
TRBD2	TRBJ2-1	TRBV11-3	CASSLGTSGGANEQFF
NA	TRBJ2-5	TRBV3-1/TRBV3-2	CASSHFKAGEETQYF
TRBD1	TRBJ1-2	TRBV7-8	CASSSRGQGTYYGYTF
NA	TRBJ1-4	TRBV12-3/TRBV12-4	CASTAGEKLFF
NA	TRBJ2-3	TRBV27	CATRGYTDTQYF
TRBD1	TRBJ1-4	TRBV19	CASSPPRGTGMNKLFF
NA	TRBJ1-1	TRBV28	CATLRTPNTEAFF
TRBD1	TRBJ1-2	TRBV2	CASSGVRGSTGYTF
TRBD1	TRBJ1-2	TRBV25-1	CASSEYRTGARSGYTF
NA	TRBJ1-5	TRBV28	CASSLPEYSNQPQHF
TRBD2	TRBJ2-1	TRBV10-3	CAISEKLASSSYNEQFF
TRBD1	TRBJ1-2	TRBV30	CAWSPGTAYGYTF
NA	TRBJ1-5	TRBV7-2	CASSLNSGQINQPQHF
NA	TRBJ1-6	TRBV5-4	CASSRDGEEDPLHF
NA	TRBJ1-4	TRBV11-2	CASSFAGQTNEKLFF
TRBD1	TRBJ2-2	TRBV5-1	CASSPRQGRSGELFF
NA	TRBJ2-2	TRBV6-5	CASSFLKGVNTGELFF
NA	TRBJ2-2	TRBV5-1	CASSLESGVNTGELFF
NA	TRBJ1-1	TRBV5-1	CASSLDSLNTEAFF
NA	TRBJ1-4	TRBV5-1	CASSLQGQTNEKLFF
TRBD1	TRBJ1-4	TRBV2	CASNSRTGGRDEKLFF
NA	TRBJ2-3	TRBV18	CASSPPTSTDTQYF
TRBD1	TRBJ1-4	TRBV4-2	CASSQETGSLGGWEKLFF
TRBD1	TRBJ1-2	TRBV13	CASRPLFQGGHYGYTF
NA	TRBJ1-1	TRBV7-9	CASSSQAGTEAFF
TRBD2	TRBJ2-3	TRBV7-3	CASSSNSGGGSDTQYF
NA	TRBJ2-1	TRBV27	CASSETAPNEQFF
TRBD2	TRBJ2-3	TRBV3-1/TRBV3-2	CASSQGLFGGGDTQYF
NA	TRBJ2-1	TRBV5-6	CASSLGGRRFEQFF
TRBD1	TRBJ2-7	TRBV5-1	CASSTGDRGVEEQYF
NA	TRBJ2-7	TRBV28	CASRVVDSGTYEQYF
NA	TRBJ2-7	TRBV7-8	CASSLGVITYEQYF
TRBD1	TRBJ1-1	TRBV7-9	CASSVQQGGTEAFF
TRBD1	TRBJ1-6	TRBV9	CASSSPGQGNHNSPLHF
TRBD2	TRBJ2-2	TRBV27	CASSLFSGGQSGELFF
NA	TRBJ1-5	TRBV5-6	CASSFGVQPQHF
TRBD2	TRBJ2-1	TRBV6-6	CASSYQGGGAKNEQFF
NA	TRBJ1-5	TRBV18	CASSPPDQPQHF
TRBD2	TRBJ2-7	TRBV5-1	CASSSLGTSGTYEQYF
TRBD2	TRBJ2-5	TRBV25-1	CASSEFRGDQETQYF
NA	TRBJ1-6	TRBV15	CATSRDTTSPLHF
NA	TRBJ2-7	TRBV4-3	CASSQQPKSSYEQYF
NA	TRBJ1-1	TRBV5-1	CASSLMSVNTEAFF
TRBD1	TRBJ1-5	TRBV18	CASSWGQGTDQPQHF
NA	TRBJ1-1	TRBV7-9	CASSPPGDTEAFF
TRBD1	TRBJ1-2	TRBV30	CAWSPGTDNGYTF
TRBD1	TRBJ1-1	TRBV28	CASSDRDRGVDTEAFF
NA	TRBJ1-2	TRBV11-2	CASHRGGGANYGYTF
TRBD1	TRBJ1-4	TRBV28	CASRLPGTGGDEKLFF
NA	TRBJ2-3	TRBV28	CAYSAGGEAQDTQYF